Listed below are T cell receptor beta chains from one sample, sequenced in a study of regulatory T cells in long-lasting Graves disease. From the multiplex PCR reads, TCRdb called clonotypes with MiXCR, one entry per CDR3 protein. The sample shows just over 600,000 distinct CDR3 sequences, 16% of them seen only once. The sample was also linked to a second study, of T cells in Graves' hyperthyroidism and ophthalmopathy.

The sequencing here drew on peripheral blood mononuclear cells (PBMCs), taken at new diagnosis, from a patient treated with antithyroid drugs. The source is a woman younger than 45 with Graves disease. Each CDR3 is given with its conserved first and last residue. Fields, in order: D gene, V gene, J gene, CDR3 protein. The D gene is left open where the match is weak.

.,TRBV2,TRBJ1-4,CARGGEKLFF
.,TRBV15,TRBJ2-5,CATSRDIGPKETQYF
TRBD2,TRBV6-2/TRBV6-3,TRBJ2-5,CASINGGGQETQYF
TRBD2,TRBV28,TRBJ2-3,CASNGAGGERSTDTQYF
.,TRBV6-1,TRBJ1-4,CASNLRPTTNEKLFF
.,TRBV10-3,TRBJ2-5,CAISESLQETQYF
TRBD2,TRBV12-3/TRBV12-4,TRBJ2-2,CASRTSGTTNTGELFF
TRBD1,TRBV5-1,TRBJ2-7,CASNSGQALYEQYF
.,TRBV27,TRBJ2-7,CASSGSRGPEYEQYF
.,TRBV19,TRBJ2-6,CASFNQAGIGPGANVLTF
TRBD1,TRBV28,TRBJ1-2,CASSWGQGVYGYTF
.,TRBV3-1,TRBJ1-3,CASSQYQGTGNTIYF
TRBD1,TRBV3-1,TRBJ1-1,CASSQSGGSEAFF
TRBD1,TRBV28,TRBJ1-3,CASSTKTGFSGNTIYF
.,TRBV24-1,TRBJ2-1,CATSDRQHSSYNEQFF
.,TRBV24-1,TRBJ2-5,CATSDTGTVQETQYF
.,TRBV6-2/TRBV6-3,TRBJ1-2,CASSSGKGYTF
TRBD1,TRBV18,TRBJ2-1,CASLQGIYNEQFF
.,TRBV30,TRBJ2-5,CAWSVHRPQETQYF